These 29 T cell receptor beta chains originate from one sample sequenced in a study of T cells in Graves' hyperthyroidism and ophthalmopathy. Amplified TCR beta CDR3 regions derived from RNA transcripts. A set of HTBI primers served as the primers for a first-round RT-PCR of the TCR CDR3. Each CDR3 protein gets one entry after TCRdb re-called the multiplex PCR reads with MiXCR. The sample holds hundreds of thousands of distinct CDR3 sequences, roughly 13% seen once. The material sequenced was blood. These receptors originate from a woman younger than 35 with Graves' hyperthyroidism.

This clonotype was seen many times. The chain combines TRBV5-1 with TRBJ1-1; 9 bases are a match to TRBD1. Germline CDR1 is SGHRS and CDR2 is YFSETQ. The V gene end was trimmed by 4 bases and the J gene end by 0 bases; junction bases not matched to a gene: 4. There are 15 residues in the CDR3. The CDR3 bases are TGCGCCAGCAGCCGGACAGGGGCCATGAACACTGAAGCTTTCTTT. It yields the protein CASSRTGAMNTEAFF. Together with reference TRBV5-1 and TRBJ1-1, the CDR3 gives the full variable domain: KAGVTQTPRYLIKTRGQQVTLSCSPISGHRSVSWYQQTPGQGLQFLFEYFSETQRNKGNFPGRFSGRQFSNSRSEMNVSTLELGDSALYLCASSRTGAMNTEAFFGQGTRLTVV.

J is TRBJ1-6 and V is TRBV18; D call uncertain. V gave up 2 bases and J gave up 4 bases, with 6 bases separating them. The CDR3 consists of 14 residues. Germline V lookup: CDR1 KGHSH, CDR2 LQKENI. The CDR3 nucleotides read TGTGCCAGCTCACCAGGCACTTATAATTCACCCCTCCACTTT. Amino acid sequence: CASSPGTYNSPLHF. Full variable domain (rest looked up from reference TRBV18 and TRBJ1-6): NAGVMQNPRHLVRRRGQEARLRCSPMKGHSHVYWYRQLPEEGLKFMVYLQKENIIDESGMPKERFSAEFPKEGPSILRIQQVVRGDSAAYFCASSPGTYNSPLHFGNGTRLTVT.

This clonotype occurred many times. V and J are TRBV2 and TRBJ2-3; D possibly corresponds to TRBD2 (8 bases). Trimming left V 6 bases short and J 0 bases short, with 16 bases between. This CDR3 has 16 residues. Germline V gene data show CDR1 as SNHLY and CDR2 as FYNNEI. In DNA form, the CDR3 reads TGTGCCAGCAGAGCGGGGGCAGGGGGAAGCACAGATACGCAGTATTTT. Amino acid sequence: CASRAGAGGSTDTQYF.

In this sample, this clonotype turned up many times. The chain carries TRBV7-9 and TRBJ1-4; no firm D call. CDR3 length equals 16 residues. The germline V gene has CDR1 SEHNR and CDR2 FQNEAQ (reference sequence). Trimming removed 1 base from V and 0 bases from J, with 9 bases in between. Here the CDR3 reads CASSLGGKTTNEKLFF. The CDR3 region has the DNA TGTGCCAGCAGCTTAGGAGGCAAAACAACTAATGAAAAACTGTTTTTT.

The rearrangement joins TRBV27 to TRBJ2-4, with D maybe TRBD2 (6 bases). Trimming took off 4 bases at V and 4 bases at J, with 8 bases between the two ends. Germline V gene sequence: CDR1 MNHEY, CDR2 SMNVEV (reference sequence). This CDR3 comprises 13 residues. Here the CDR3 reads CASSWRAKNIQYF. CDR3 in DNA: TGTGCCAGCAGTTGGAGGGCTAAAAACATTCAGTACTTC.

The V and J genes are TRBV9 and TRBJ2-1; 9 bases agree with TRBD2. From germline, CDR1 is SGDLS and CDR2 YYNGEE. CDR3 length: 18 residues. Germline trimming cut 4 bases from V and 0 bases from J; bases unmatched to any gene: 11. The CDR3 loop reads CASSPRLAGPSSYNEQFF. DNA for the CDR3: TGTGCCAGCAGCCCCCGTCTAGCGGGGCCGAGCTCCTACAATGAGCAGTTCTTC.

In this sample, this clonotype turned up a few times. This chain joins TRBV3-1 and TRBJ1-5; no reliable D call. The CDR3 contains 18 residues. With 1 base removed from V and 0 bases from J, the gap between germline ends came to 16 bases. Germline values: CDR1 LGHDT, CDR2 YNNKEL (reference sequence). CDR3 in amino acids: CASSQGAVGIDSNQPQHF. CDR3 DNA sequence: TGTGCCAGCAGCCAAGGGGCTGTGGGGATAGATAGCAATCAGCCCCAGCATTTT.

Many counts were recorded for this clonotype. V is TRBV6-1 and J is TRBJ2-1; TRBD2 matches at 7 bases. This CDR3 comprises 14 residues. Germline V gene sequence: CDR1 MNHNS, CDR2 SASEGT. The J segment lost 8 bases and the V segment lost 7 bases, leaving 11 bases of the junction unmatched. CDR3 nucleotides: TGTGCCAGCAAATTGTTGGCGGGGAGGGATGAGCAGTTCTTC. Protein product: CASKLLAGRDEQFF.

The CDR3, as DNA: TGTGCCACCAGCAATACCAGGGTAGGGACCCAGTACTTC. This encodes CATSNTRVGTQYF. V usage is TRBV15 and J usage is TRBJ2-5; TRBD1 is a possible D gene (5 bases). Germline V lookup: CDR1 LNHNV, CDR2 YYDKDF (reference sequence). Trimming took off 4 bases at V and 7 bases at J, with 13 bases between the two ends. This CDR3 has 13 residues.

The rearrangement links TRBV6-1 to TRBJ1-1; TRBD1 matches at 8 bases. V lost 4 bases and J lost 7; bases outside the gene matches: 11. The CDR3 is 15 amino acids. CDR1 MNHNS and CDR2 SASEGT come from the germline V gene. The CDR3 DNA follows: TGTGCCAGCAGTGCCAGGGGGCGGTACAGCAATGAAGCTTTCTTT. This translates into CASSARGRYSNEAFF.

This clonotype was recorded a few times. In nucleotides, the CDR3 is TGTGCCAGCAGCTTCCTTATCGGGGAAGCTTTCTTT. It encodes CASSFLIGEAFF. This rearrangement joins TRBV5-6 to TRBJ1-1; D unclear. V was cut by 2 bases and J by 8 bases, with 10 bases left in between. Germline-derived CDR1 and CDR2 are SGHDT and YYEEEE. CDR3 length equals 12 residues.

This clonotype has ten or more counts. The rearrangement joins TRBV6-2 or TRBV6-3 to TRBJ2-7; tentatively, D is TRBD2 (5 bases). The CDR3 runs to 14 residues. The V and J ends lost 6 bases and 0 bases respectively, with 12 bases between them. Per the germline V gene, CDR1 is MNHEY and CDR2 is SVGEGT. The CDR3 protein is CASRGLSSSYEQYF. CDR3 in DNA: TGTGCCAGCAGAGGACTTTCTTCCTCCTACGAGCAGTACTTC.

This clonotype was observed a handful of times. A much larger clone is a single base away; this may be a read error. The chain recombines TRBV18 with TRBJ1-1; maybe TRBD1 (5 bases). Germline-derived CDR1 and CDR2 are KGHSH and LQKENI. The CDR3 loop spans 15 amino acids. V was trimmed by 6 bases and J by 0 bases, leaving 14 bases between them. The CDR3 coding sequence is TGTGCCAGCTCGCCAAACAGGACCATGAACACTGAAGCTTTCTTT. Its translation is CASSPNRTMNTEAFF.

V is TRBV27 and J is TRBJ2-2; 7 bases are a match to TRBD2. Unmatched junction bases numbered 4, after V lost 2 bases and J lost 4 bases. Germline CDR1 and CDR2: MNHEY and SMNVEV (reference sequence). CDR3 size: 15 residues. CDR3 nucleotide sequence: TGTGCCAGCAGTTTACGTGCGGGAGTCACCGGGGAGCTGTTTTTT. It codes for CASSLRAGVTGELFF.

This clonotype has a single count. The chain recombines TRBV28 with TRBJ1-4; 8 nucleotides align to TRBD1. The CDR3 is 14 amino acids. The trim removed 6 bases at V and 10 bases at J, leaving 10 bases unmatched. Germline V gene lookup returns CDR1 MDHEN and CDR2 SYDVKM. In DNA, the CDR3 is TGTGCCAGCAGCCCTCCCCTGGACAGGGTAAAACTGTTTTTT. Encoded protein: CASSPPLDRVKLFF.

V usage is TRBV6-9 and J usage is TRBJ1-2; D remains unclear. CDR3 length: 14 amino acids. The germline CDR1 and CDR2 sequences are MNHGY and SVAAGI. Trimming shortened V by 4 bases and J by 6 bases, and 15 bases separated the two germline ends. CDR3 DNA sequence: TGTGCCAGCAGTTCCGGGTGGGGATCGGATGGCTACACCTTC. This gives the protein CASSSGWGSDGYTF.

The gene calls are TRBV4-3 and TRBJ1-4; D ambiguous. Trimming removed 0 bases at V and 0 bases at J, with 8 bases between. The CDR3 contains 16 residues. CDR1 LGHNA and CDR2 YSLEER come from the germline V gene. Written as DNA, the CDR3 is TGCGCCAGCAGCCAAGATGGCGGGGCAACTAATGAAAAACTGTTTTTT. Translation gives CASSQDGGATNEKLFF.

Of note for this clonotype: This could be a read error, since a much larger clone is one nucleotide away. Written as DNA, the CDR3 is TGTGCCAGCAGTAGATGGGACCCGAGCTCCTACGAGCAGTACTTC. Translated, it gives CASSRWDPSSYEQYF. V usage is TRBV6-2 or TRBV6-3 and J usage is TRBJ2-7; D may match TRBD1 or TRBD2 (5 bases each). The germline CDR1 and CDR2 sequences are MNHEY and SVGEGT. The V end was cut by 5 bases, the J end by 0 bases, with 14 bases between. This CDR3 has 15 amino acids.

This clonotype was detected a few times. The V gene is TRBV20-1, the J gene TRBJ1-1, with 7 positions matching TRBD1. The length of the CDR3 is 15 residues. CDR1 is DFQATT and CDR2 is SNEGSKA in the germline V gene (reference sequence). The junction had 11 bases not matched to a gene; V was cut back by 5 bases and J by 2 bases. The CDR3 region has the DNA TGCAGTGCTCGGCCGGGACAGTCGCCCAACACTGAAGCTTTCTTT. This gives the protein CSARPGQSPNTEAFF.

The sample holds many counts of this clonotype. This chain connects TRBV28 to TRBJ2-1, with D possibly TRBD1 on 6 matching bases. V lost 4 bases and J 7 bases, leaving 17 bases between the germline ends. Germline CDR1 MDHEN, CDR2 SYDVKM. The CDR3 loop spans 15 amino acids. The CDR3 region is CASSSGDKGRNEQFF. In DNA, the CDR3 is TGTGCCAGCAGTTCAGGGGACAAGGGAAGGAATGAGCAGTTCTTC.

The chain recombines TRBV29-1 with TRBJ2-2; D gene unclear. Trimming pared 3 bases from V and 2 bases from J, leaving 4 bases between. The germline V gene encodes CDR1 SQVTM and CDR2 ANQGSEA. CDR3 length: 12 amino acids. The chain's CDR3 is CSVDRNTGELFF. The CDR3 bases are TGCAGCGTTGATCGAAACACCGGGGAGCTGTTTTTT.

Many counts were recorded for this clonotype. The chain couples TRBV18 to TRBJ2-5; 10 bases match TRBD2. Germline V CDR1 and CDR2: KGHSH, LQKENI. V shed 4 bases, J shed 1 base, and the junction held 15 bases outside the gene matches. The CDR3 extends over 19 amino acids. The DNA for the CDR3 is TGTGCCAGCTCACTAGGCAACAGGATAGCGGGAGGAGCCCAAGAGACCCAGTACTTC. It encodes CASSLGNRIAGGAQETQYF.

This clonotype has a count of ten or more. CDR3 nucleotides: TGTGCCAGCAGCCTTTCGGGCGGGGGGACATACAATGAGCAGTTCTTC. This gives the protein CASSLSGGGTYNEQFF. V usage is TRBV7-9 and J usage is TRBJ2-1, with 8 bases fitting TRBD2. This CDR3 has 16 amino acids. CDR1 is SEHNR, CDR2 FQNEAQ, per germline (reference sequence). V dropped 5 bases and J dropped 4; count of bases not matched to a gene: 10.

This clonotype has only a few counts. This chain links TRBV11-2 with TRBJ2-5, with D uncertain. This CDR3 spans 15 amino acids. Trimming left V 1 base short and J 2 bases short, with 11 bases between. Per the germline V gene, CDR1 is SGHAT and CDR2 is FQNNGV. Here the CDR3 DNA reads TGTGCCAGCAGCTTAGCTATATCCAGACAAGAGACCCAGTACTTC. Its translation: CASSLAISRQETQYF.

In this sample, this clonotype turned up once. The chain is built from TRBV5-1 and TRBJ2-5; perhaps D is TRBD1 or TRBD2 (6 bases each). The V gene's germline CDR1 is SGHRS and CDR2 YFSETQ. V was trimmed by 4 bases and J by 1 base, leaving 20 bases between them. The CDR3 covers 17 residues. CDR3 bases: TGCGCCAGCAGCCAAACCGAAGTGGGGGGCCCCCAAGAGACCCAGTACTTC. Residues: CASSQTEVGGPQETQYF.

The CDR3 DNA is TGTGCCAGCTCAGCCGGGATAAAAAAAGAGACCCAGTACTTC. This gives the protein CASSAGIKKETQYF. The J gene is TRBJ2-5, the V gene TRBV18; D is perhaps TRBD2 (5 bases). Germline V CDR1 and CDR2: KGHSH, LQKENI. The length of the CDR3 is 14 residues. Trimming took off 5 bases at V and 3 bases at J, with 13 bases between the two ends.

This clonotype was counted many times. This rearrangement joins TRBV29-1 to TRBJ2-1; no clear D gene. Trimming removed 6 bases from V and 0 bases from J, with 12 bases in between. CDR1 SQVTM and CDR2 ANQGSEA come from the germline V gene. The CDR3 is 14 amino acids. CDR3 loop: CSVKEVSSYNEQFF. For the CDR3, the DNA is TGCAGCGTCAAAGAGGTCAGCTCCTACAATGAGCAGTTCTTC.

This clonotype has at least ten counts. The CDR3 is CASSLPATGGRTEAFF. CDR3 DNA: TGTGCCAGCAGCTTGCCGGCGACAGGGGGACGCACTGAAGCTTTCTTT. The rearrangement links TRBV5-5 to TRBJ1-1; 9 bases agree with TRBD1. Germline assignment: CDR1 SGHKS and CDR2 YYEKEE (reference sequence). Trimming at V came to 1 base and at J to 4 bases, leaving 8 bases not matched to a gene. CDR3 length: 16 residues.

This clonotype has a count of ten or more. The CDR3 reads CASSQDHSSGSGEQYF. In DNA, the CDR3 is TGTGCCAGCAGCCAAGACCATTCTAGCGGGAGCGGCGAGCAGTACTTC. V usage is TRBV3-2 and J usage is TRBJ2-7; the table calls TRBD2, which could not be checked here. TRBV3-2 has pseudogene status. CDR3 length: 16 amino acids.